This T cell receptor (beta chain) was sequenced during a study of blood T cells in healthy people across ages. This clonotype was observed a handful of times. Losses at the gene ends were 1 base for V and 2 bases for J; bases not matched to a gene: 2. CDR3 length: 15 amino acids. Germline V gene sequence: CDR1 LNHNV, CDR2 YYDKDF (reference sequence). Next came a second PCR, run for about 6 to 12 cycles, which used a sample-barcoded 5' primer along with a J-beta primer mix. One entry per CDR3 protein results from TCRdb running MiXCR on the 5' RACE reads. The sample has more than 800,000 distinct CDR3 sequences, more than 25% seen once; the top ten hold approximately 15%.

The chain employs TRBV15 and TRBJ1-5, with TRBD1 identical over 7 bases. Sequencing used blood. This TCR was recovered from an elderly woman in good health. Here the CDR3 reads CATSRGGTGNQPQHF. In nucleotides, the CDR3 is TGTGCCACCAGCAGAGGTGGGACAGGCAATCAGCCCCAGCATTTT.